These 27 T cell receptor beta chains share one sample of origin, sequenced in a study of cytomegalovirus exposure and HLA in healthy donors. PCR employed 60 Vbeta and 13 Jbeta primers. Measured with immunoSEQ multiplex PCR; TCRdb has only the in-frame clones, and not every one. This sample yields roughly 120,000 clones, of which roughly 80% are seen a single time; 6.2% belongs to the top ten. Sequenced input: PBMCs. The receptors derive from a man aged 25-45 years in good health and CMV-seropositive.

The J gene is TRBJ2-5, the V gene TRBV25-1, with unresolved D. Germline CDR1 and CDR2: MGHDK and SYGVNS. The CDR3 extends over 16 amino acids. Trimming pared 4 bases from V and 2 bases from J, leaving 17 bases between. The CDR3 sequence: CASSVSPRGSQETQYF. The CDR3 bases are TGTGCCAGCAGTGTTTCCCCGAGAGGTTCACAAGAGACCCAGTACTTC.

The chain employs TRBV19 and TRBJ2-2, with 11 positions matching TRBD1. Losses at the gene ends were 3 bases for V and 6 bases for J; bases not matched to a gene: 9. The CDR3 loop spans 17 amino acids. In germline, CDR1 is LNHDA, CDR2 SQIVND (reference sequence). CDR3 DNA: TGTGCCAGTAGTATCCGGGACAGGGGGTCGGTACCCGGGGAGCTGTTTTTT. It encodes CASSIRDRGSVPGELFF.

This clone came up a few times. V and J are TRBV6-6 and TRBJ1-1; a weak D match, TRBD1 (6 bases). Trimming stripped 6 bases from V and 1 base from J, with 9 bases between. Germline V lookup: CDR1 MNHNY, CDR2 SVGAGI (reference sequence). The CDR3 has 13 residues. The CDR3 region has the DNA TGTGCCAGCAGGGCGACAGGGAACACTGAAGCTTTCTTT. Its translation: CASRATGNTEAFF.

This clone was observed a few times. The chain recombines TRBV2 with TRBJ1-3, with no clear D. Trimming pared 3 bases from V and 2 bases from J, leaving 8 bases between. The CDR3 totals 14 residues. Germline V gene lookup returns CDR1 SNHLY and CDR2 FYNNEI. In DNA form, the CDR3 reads TGTGCCAGCAGTGAGAACCGAGCTGGAAACACCATATATTTT. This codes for CASSENRAGNTIYF.

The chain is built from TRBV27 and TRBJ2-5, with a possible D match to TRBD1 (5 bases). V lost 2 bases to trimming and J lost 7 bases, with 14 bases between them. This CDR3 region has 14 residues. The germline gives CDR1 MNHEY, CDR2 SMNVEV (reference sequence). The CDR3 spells CASSLRGGPGTQYF. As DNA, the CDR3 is TGTGCCAGCAGTTTAAGGGGTGGCCCAGGGACCCAGTACTTC.

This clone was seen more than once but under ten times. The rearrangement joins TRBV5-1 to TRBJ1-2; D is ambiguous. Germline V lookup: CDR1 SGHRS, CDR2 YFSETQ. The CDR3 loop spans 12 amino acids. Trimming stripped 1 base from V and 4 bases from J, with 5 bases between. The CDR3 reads CASSLYSYGYTF. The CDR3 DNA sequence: TGCGCCAGCAGCTTGTATAGCTATGGCTACACCTTC. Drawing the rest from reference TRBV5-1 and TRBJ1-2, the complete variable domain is KAGVTQTPRYLIKTRGQQVTLSCSPISGHRSVSWYQQTPGQGLQFLFEYFSETQRNKGNFPGRFSGRQFSNSRSEMNVSTLELGDSALYLCASSLYSYGYTFGSGTRLTVV.

The CDR3 sequence is CASSLNRGPAVNYGYTF. The CDR3, as DNA: TGTGCCAGCAGCCTAAACAGGGGGCCCGCCGTGAACTATGGCTACACCTTC. The chain joins TRBV7-9 to TRBJ1-2, with TRBD1 identical over 9 bases. The CDR3 covers 17 residues. Germline CDR1 reads SEHNR; CDR2 reads FQNEAQ (reference sequence). The J segment lost 2 bases and the V segment lost 5 bases, leaving 12 bases of the junction unmatched.

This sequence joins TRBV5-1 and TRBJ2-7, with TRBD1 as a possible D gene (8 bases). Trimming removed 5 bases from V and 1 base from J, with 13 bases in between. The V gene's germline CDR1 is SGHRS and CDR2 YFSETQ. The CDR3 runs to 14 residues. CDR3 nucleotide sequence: TGCGCCAGCAGAGGACAGGGAGGGTCCTACGAGCAGTACTTC. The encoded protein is CASRGQGGSYEQYF.

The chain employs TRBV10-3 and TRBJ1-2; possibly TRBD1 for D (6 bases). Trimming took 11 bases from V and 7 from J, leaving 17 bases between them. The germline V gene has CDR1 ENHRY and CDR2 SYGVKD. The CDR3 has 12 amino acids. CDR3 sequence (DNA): TGTGCCGTGAGGGCAGGGGCGGGTGGCTACACCTTC. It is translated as CAVRAGAGGYTF.

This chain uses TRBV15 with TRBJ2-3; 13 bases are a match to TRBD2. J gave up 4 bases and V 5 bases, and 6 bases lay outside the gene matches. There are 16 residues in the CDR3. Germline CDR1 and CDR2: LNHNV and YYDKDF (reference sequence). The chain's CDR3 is CATSGGTSGEADTQYF. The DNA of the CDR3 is TGTGCCACCAGCGGGGGGACTAGCGGGGAAGCAGATACGCAGTATTTT.

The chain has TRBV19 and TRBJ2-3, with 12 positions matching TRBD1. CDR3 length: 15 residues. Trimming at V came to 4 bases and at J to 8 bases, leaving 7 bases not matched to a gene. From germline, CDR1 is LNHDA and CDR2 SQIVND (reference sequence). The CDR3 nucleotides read TGTGCCAGTAGTAGACCCGGGACAGGGGGCGTTACGCAGTATTTT. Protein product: CASSRPGTGGVTQYF.

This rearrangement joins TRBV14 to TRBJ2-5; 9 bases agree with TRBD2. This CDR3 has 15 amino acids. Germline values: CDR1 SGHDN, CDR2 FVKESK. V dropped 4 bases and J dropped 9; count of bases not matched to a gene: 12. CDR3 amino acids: CASSPTSGFVASQYF. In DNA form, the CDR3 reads TGTGCCAGCAGCCCGACTAGCGGATTCGTGGCGTCCCAGTACTTC.

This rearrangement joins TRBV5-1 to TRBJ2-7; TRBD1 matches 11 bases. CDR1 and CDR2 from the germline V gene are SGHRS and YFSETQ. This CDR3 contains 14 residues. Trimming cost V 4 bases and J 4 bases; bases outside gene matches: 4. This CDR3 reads CASSGGTGGYEQYF. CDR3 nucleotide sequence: TGCGCCAGCAGCGGGGGGACAGGGGGGTACGAGCAGTACTTC.

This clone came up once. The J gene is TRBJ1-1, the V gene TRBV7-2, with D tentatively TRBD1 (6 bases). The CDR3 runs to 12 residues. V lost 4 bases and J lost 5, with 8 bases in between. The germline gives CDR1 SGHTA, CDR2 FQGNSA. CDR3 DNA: TGTGCCAGCAGCTCCAGGGGTACTGAAGCTTTCTTT. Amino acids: CASSSRGTEAFF.

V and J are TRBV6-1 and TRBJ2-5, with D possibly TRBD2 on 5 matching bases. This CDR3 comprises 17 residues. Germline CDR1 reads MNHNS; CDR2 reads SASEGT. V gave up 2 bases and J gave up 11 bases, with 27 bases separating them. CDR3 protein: CASSEPETLIIGGEQYF. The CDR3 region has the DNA TGTGCCAGCAGTGAACCAGAGACACTTATAATTGGAGGAGAGCAGTACTTC.

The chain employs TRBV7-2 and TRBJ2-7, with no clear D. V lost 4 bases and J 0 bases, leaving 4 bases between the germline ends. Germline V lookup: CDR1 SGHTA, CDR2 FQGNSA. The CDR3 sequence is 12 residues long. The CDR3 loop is CASSSSSYEQYF. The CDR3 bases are TGTGCCAGCAGCTCCAGCTCCTACGAGCAGTACTTC.

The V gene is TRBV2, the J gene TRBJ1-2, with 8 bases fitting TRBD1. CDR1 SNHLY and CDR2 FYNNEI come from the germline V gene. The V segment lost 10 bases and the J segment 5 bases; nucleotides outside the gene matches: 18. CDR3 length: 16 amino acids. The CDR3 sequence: CATTLSGTGNSYGYTF. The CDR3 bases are TGTGCCACCACCCTAAGCGGGACAGGCAATTCATATGGCTACACCTTC.

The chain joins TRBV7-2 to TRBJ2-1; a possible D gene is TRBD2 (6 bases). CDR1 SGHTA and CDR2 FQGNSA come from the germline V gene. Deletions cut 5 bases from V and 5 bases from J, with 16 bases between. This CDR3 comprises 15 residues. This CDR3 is CASSLGRGGDNEQFF. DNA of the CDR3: TGTGCCAGCAGCCTGGGCCGGGGCGGGGACAATGAGCAGTTCTTC.

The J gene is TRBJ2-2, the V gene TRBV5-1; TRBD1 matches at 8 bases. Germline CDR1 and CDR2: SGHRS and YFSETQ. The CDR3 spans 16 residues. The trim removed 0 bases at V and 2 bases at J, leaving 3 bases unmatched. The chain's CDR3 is CASSLGGTGNTGELFF. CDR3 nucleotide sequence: TGCGCCAGCAGCTTGGGTGGGACAGGTAACACCGGGGAGCTGTTTTTT.

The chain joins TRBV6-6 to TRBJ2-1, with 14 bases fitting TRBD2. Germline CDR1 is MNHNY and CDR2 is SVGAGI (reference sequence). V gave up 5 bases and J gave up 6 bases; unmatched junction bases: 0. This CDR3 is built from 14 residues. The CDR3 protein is CASSGTSGGNEQFF. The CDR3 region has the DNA TGTGCCAGCAGTGGGACTAGCGGGGGCAATGAGCAGTTCTTC.

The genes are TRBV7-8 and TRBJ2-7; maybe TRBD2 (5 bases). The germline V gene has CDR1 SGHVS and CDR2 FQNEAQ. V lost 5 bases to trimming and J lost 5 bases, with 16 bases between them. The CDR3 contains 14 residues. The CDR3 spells CASSPYAASNEQYF. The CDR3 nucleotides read TGTGCCAGCAGCCCCTATGCGGCTAGCAACGAGCAGTACTTC.

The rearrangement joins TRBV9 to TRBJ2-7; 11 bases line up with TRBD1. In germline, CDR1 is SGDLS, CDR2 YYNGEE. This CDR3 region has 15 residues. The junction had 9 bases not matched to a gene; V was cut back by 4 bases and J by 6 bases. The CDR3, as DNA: TGTGCCAGCAGCACCTATCGGGGACAGGGGGGCGAGCAGTACTTC. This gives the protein CASSTYRGQGGEQYF.

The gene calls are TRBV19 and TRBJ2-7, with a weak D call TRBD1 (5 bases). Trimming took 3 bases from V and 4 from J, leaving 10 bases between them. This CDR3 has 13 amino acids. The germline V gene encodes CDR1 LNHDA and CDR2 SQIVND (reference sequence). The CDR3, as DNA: TGTGCCAGTAGTATGGCCAGGGAATACGAGCAGTACTTC. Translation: CASSMAREYEQYF.

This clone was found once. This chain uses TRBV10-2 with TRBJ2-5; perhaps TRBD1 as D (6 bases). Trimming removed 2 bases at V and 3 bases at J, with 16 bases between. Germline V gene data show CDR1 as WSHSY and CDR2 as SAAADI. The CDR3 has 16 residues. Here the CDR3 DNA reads TGCGCCAGCAGTGAGCCACCTAGACAGGCCGAAGAGACCCAGTACTTC. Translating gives CASSEPPRQAEETQYF.

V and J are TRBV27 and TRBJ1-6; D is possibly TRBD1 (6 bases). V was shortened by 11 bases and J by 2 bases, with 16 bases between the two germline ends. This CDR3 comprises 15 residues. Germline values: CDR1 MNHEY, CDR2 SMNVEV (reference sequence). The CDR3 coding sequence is TGTGCCGCTGGGCAGGGGATTGCCTATAATTCACCCCTCCACTTT. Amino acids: CAAGQGIAYNSPLHF.

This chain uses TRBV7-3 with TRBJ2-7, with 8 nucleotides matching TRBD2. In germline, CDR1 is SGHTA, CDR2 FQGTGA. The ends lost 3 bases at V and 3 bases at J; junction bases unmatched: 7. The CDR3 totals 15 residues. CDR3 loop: CASSFLQRGIYEQYF. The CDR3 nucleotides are TGTGCCAGCAGCTTTCTCCAGCGGGGGATCTACGAGCAGTACTTC.

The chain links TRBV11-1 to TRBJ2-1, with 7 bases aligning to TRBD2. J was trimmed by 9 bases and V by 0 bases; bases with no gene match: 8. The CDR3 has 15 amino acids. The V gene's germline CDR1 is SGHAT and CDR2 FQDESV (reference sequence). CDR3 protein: CASSLANSGEGEQFF. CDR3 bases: TGTGCCAGCAGCTTAGCGAACTCTGGGGAGGGTGAGCAGTTCTTC.